This T cell receptor beta chain was observed in a study of blood T cell repertoires in COVID-19. The wider study: Italy, Spain and the United States were the sources of the convalescent and acute COVID-19 samples. Sample material is recorded as cDNA or gDNA derived from T cells, B-cell-depleted T cells, or PBMCs.

Authors' analysis steps: Nucleated cell counts were estimated from reference gene primer amplification. TCRdb keeps only in-frame clones here, not all; method: immunoSEQ multiplex PCR. V and J calls and clone size come straight from that table; D and trimming were deduced from the DNA. Among over 200,000 clones listed, 75% to 90% were seen once. Germline V gene data show CDR1 as SGDLS and CDR2 as YYNGEE. The CDR3 length is 14 residues. V was cut by 2 bases and J by 5 bases, with 13 bases left in between. V gene TRBV9 combines with J gene TRBJ1-2; perhaps TRBD1 as D (5 bases). The TCR comes from a human donor in a cohort sampled during active COVID-19. Sequenced input: peripheral blood. CDR3 nucleotide sequence: TGTGCCAGCAGCGTGCAGGGAAGTTGGTATGGCTACACCTTC. Translating it yields CASSVQGSWYGYTF. The whole variable domain, filled in from reference TRBV9 and TRBJ1-2, reads DSGVTQTPKHLITATGQRVTLRCSPRSGDLSVYWYQQSLDQGLQFLIQYYNGEERAKGNILERFSAQQFPDLHSELNLSSLELGDSALYFCASSVQGSWYGYTFGSGTRLTVV.